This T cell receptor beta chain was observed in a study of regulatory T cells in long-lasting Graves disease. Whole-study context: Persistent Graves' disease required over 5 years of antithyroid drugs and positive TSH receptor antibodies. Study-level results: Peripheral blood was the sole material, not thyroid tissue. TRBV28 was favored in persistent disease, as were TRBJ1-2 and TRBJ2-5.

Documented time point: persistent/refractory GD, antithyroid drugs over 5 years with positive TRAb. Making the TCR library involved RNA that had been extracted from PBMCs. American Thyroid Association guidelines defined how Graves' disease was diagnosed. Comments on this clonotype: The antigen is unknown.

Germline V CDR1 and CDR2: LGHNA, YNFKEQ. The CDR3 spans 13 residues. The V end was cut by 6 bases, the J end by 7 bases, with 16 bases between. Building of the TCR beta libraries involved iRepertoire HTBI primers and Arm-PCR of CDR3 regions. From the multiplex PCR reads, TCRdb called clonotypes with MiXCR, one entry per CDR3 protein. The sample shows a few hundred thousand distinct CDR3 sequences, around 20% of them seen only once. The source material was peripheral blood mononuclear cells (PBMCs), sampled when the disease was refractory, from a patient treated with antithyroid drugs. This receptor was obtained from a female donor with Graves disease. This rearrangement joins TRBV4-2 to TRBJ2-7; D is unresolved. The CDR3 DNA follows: TGTGCCAGCAGGGCCGTGGGGTCGCAGGAGCAGTACTTC. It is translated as CASRAVGSQEQYF.